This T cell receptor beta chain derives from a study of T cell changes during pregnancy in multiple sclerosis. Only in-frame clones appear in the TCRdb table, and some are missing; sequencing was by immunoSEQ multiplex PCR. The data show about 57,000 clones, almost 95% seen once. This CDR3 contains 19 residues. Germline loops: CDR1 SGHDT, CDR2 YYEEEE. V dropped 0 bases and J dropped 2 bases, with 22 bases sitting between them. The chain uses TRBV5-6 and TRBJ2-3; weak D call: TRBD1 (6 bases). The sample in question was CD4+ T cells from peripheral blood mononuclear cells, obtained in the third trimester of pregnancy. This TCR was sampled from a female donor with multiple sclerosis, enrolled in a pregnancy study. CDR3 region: CASSLGLVGAYANTDTQYF. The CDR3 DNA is TGTGCCAGCAGCTTGGGTTTGGTGGGGGCCTACGCTAACACAGATACGCAGTATTTT.